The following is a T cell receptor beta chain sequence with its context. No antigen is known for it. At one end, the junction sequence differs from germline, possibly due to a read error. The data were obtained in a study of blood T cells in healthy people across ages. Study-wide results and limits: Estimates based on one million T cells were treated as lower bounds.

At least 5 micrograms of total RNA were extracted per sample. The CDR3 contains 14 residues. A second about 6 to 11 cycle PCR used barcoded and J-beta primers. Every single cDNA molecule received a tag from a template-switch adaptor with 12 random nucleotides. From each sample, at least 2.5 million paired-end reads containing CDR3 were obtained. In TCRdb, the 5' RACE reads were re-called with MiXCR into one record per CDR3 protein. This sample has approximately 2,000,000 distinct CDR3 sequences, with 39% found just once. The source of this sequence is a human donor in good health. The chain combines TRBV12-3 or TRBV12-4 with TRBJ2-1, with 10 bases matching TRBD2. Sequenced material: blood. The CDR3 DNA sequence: TGTGCCAGCAGTTCTAGCGGGGGCTACAATGGGCAGTTCTTC. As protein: CASSSSGGYNGQFF.